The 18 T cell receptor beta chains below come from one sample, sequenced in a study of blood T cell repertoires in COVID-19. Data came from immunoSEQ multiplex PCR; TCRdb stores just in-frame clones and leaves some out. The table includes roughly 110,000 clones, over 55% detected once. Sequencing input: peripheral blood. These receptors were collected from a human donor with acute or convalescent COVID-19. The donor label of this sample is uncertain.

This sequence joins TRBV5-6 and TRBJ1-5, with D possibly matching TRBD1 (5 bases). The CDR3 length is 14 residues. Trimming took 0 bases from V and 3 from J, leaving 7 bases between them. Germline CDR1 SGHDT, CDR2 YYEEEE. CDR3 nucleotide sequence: TGTGCCAGCAGCTTGGGACAGACCAATCAGCCCCAGCATTTT. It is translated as CASSLGQTNQPQHF.

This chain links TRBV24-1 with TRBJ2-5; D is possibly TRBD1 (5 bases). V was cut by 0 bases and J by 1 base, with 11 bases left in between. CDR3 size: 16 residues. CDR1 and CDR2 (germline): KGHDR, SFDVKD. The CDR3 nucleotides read TGTGCCACCAGTGATTTGAACGGACACAGCCAAGAGACCCAGTACTTC. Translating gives CATSDLNGHSQETQYF.

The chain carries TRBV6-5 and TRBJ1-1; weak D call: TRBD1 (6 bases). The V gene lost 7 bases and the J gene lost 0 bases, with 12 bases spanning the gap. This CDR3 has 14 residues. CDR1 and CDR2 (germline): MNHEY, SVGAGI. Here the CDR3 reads CASTYDRMNTEAFF. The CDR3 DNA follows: TGTGCCAGCACCTATGACAGGATGAACACTGAAGCTTTCTTT.

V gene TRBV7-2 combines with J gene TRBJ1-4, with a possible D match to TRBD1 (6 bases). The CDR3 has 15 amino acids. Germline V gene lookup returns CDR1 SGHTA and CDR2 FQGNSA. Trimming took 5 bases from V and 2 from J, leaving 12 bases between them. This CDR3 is CASSQQGFTNEKLFF. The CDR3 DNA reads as TGTGCCAGCAGCCAACAGGGATTCACTAATGAAAAACTGTTTTTT. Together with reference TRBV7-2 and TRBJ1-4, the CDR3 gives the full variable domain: GAGVSQSPSNKVTEKGKDVELRCDPISGHTALYWYRQSLGQGLEFLIYFQGNSAPDKSGLPSDRFSAERTGGSVSTLTIQRTQQEDSAVYLCASSQQGFTNEKLFFGSGTQLSVL.

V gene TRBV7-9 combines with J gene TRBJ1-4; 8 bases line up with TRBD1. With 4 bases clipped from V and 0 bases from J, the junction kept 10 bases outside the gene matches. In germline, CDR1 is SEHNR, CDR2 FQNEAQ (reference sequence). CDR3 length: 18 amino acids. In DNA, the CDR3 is TGTGCCAGCAGCTCCGACGTGGTGACAGGGGCAACTAATGAAAAACTGTTTTTT. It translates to CASSSDVVTGATNEKLFF.

CDR3 region: CASSPEGNYGYTF. The DNA of the CDR3 is TGTGCCAGCTCACCAGAGGGAAACTATGGCTACACCTTC. The chain couples TRBV18 to TRBJ1-2; D gene unclear. Germline V gene sequence: CDR1 KGHSH, CDR2 LQKENI. The CDR3 has 13 residues. Trimming shortened V by 2 bases and J by 2 bases, and 6 bases separated the two germline ends.

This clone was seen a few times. CDR3 DNA sequence: TGCGCCAGCCGCCCCCAGGATAACGGCACAGATACGCAGTATTTT. It yields the protein CASRPQDNGTDTQYF. This sequence joins TRBV5-1 and TRBJ2-3; D unclear. Per germline, CDR1 SGHRS and CDR2 YFSETQ. CDR3 length: 15 residues. V lost 7 bases, J lost 1 base, and 16 bases lay in between.

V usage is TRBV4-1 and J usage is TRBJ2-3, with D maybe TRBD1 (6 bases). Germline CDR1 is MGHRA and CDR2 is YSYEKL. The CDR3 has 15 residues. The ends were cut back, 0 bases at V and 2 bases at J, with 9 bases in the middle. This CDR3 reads CASSQDDRSTDTQYF. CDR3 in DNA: TGCGCCAGCAGCCAAGATGACAGGTCCACAGATACGCAGTATTTT.

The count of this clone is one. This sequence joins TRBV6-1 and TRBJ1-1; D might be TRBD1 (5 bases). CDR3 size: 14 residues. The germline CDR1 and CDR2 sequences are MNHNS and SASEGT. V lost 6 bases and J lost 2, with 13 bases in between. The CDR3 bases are TGTGCCAGCAGGGATAGACAGCGCAACACTGAAGCTTTCTTT. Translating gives CASRDRQRNTEAFF.

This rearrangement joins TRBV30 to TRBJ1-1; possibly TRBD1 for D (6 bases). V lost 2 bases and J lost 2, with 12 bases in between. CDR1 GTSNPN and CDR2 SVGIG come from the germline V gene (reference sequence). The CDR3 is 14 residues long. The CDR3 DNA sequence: TGTGCCTGGAGTACCCAGGGGACCAACACTGAAGCTTTCTTT. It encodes CAWSTQGTNTEAFF.

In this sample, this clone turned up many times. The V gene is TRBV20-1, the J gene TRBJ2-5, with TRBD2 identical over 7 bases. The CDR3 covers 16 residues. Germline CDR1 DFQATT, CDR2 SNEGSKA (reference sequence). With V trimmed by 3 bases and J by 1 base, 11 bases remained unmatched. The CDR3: CSASDTSVGRQETQYF. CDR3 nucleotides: TGCAGTGCTAGTGACACTAGCGTGGGGCGCCAAGAGACCCAGTACTTC.

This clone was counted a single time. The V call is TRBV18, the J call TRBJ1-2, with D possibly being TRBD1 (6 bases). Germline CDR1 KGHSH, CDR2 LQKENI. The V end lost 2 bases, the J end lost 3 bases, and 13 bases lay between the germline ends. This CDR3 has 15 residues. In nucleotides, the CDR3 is TGTGCCAGCTCACCAGGGCCAGGGGTAGACTATGGCTACACCTTC. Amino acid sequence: CASSPGPGVDYGYTF.

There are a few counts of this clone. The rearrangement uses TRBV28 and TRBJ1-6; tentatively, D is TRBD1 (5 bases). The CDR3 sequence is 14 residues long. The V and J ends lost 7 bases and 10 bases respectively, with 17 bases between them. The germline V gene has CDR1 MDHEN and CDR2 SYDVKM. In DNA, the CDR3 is TGTGCCAGCATTGAAAGGGGAAGAGGATCACCCCTCCACTTT. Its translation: CASIERGRGSPLHF.

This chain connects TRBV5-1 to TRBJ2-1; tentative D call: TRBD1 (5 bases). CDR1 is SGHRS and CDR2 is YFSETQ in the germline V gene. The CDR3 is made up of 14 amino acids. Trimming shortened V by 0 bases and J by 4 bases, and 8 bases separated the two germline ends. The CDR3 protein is CASSLGTLYNEQFF. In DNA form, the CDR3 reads TGCGCCAGCAGCTTGGGGACATTATACAATGAGCAGTTCTTC. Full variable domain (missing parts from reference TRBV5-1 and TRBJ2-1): KAGVTQTPRYLIKTRGQQVTLSCSPISGHRSVSWYQQTPGQGLQFLFEYFSETQRNKGNFPGRFSGRQFSNSRSEMNVSTLELGDSALYLCASSLGTLYNEQFFGPGTRLTVL.

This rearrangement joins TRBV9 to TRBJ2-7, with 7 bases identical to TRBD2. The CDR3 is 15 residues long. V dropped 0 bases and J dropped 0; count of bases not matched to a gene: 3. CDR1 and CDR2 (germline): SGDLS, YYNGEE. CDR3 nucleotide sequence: TGTGCCAGCAGCGTAGAGAGCGGGGCCTCCTACGAGCAGTACTTC. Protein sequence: CASSVESGASYEQYF.

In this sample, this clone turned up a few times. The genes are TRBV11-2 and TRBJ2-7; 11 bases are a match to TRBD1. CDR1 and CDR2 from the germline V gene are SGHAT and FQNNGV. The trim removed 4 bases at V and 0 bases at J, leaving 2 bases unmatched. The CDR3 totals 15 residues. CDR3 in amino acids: CASSYGTGGSYEQYV. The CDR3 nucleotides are TGTGCCAGCAGCTACGGGACAGGGGGCTCCTACGAGCAGTACGTC.

The CDR3 DNA sequence: TGCGCCAGCAGAAAAGGGGACAGGGGGCCGGAGGGCTACACCTTC. As protein: CASRKGDRGPEGYTF. The V call is TRBV5-1, the J call TRBJ1-2; 12 nucleotides line up with TRBD1. Germline V gene sequence: CDR1 SGHRS, CDR2 YFSETQ. V lost 5 bases, J lost 8 bases, and 10 bases stayed unmatched. The CDR3 is 15 residues long. Variable domain in full (rest from reference TRBV5-1 and TRBJ1-2): KAGVTQTPRYLIKTRGQQVTLSCSPISGHRSVSWYQQTPGQGLQFLFEYFSETQRNKGNFPGRFSGRQFSNSRSEMNVSTLELGDSALYLCASRKGDRGPEGYTFGSGTRLTVV.

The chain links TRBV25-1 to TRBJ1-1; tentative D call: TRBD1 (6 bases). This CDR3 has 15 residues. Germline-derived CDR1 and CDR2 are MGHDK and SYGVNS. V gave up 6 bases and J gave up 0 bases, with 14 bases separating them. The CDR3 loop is CASSVQGVMNTEAFF. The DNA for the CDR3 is TGTGCCAGCAGCGTACAGGGCGTCATGAACACTGAAGCTTTCTTT.